This TCR beta chain was identified during a study of Graves' ophthalmopathy and Graves' hyperthyroidism. Whole-study findings and limits: Most clonotypes expanded in thyroid above 0.001 frequency were present in blood too.

About this clonotype itself: The antigen remains undetermined. This likely comes from a read error, as the CDR3 has no conserved phenylalanine or tryptophan at its end.

Excluded were patients with other autoimmune diseases, uncontrolled infections, pregnancy or lactation. RNA transcripts were the template, and TCR beta CDR3 regions were amplified from them. The first-round RT-PCR employed HTBI primers together with the Qiagen OneStep RT-PCR kit. A multiplex PCR was then performed as the second round. TCRdb re-called the multiplex PCR reads with MiXCR, one entry per CDR3 protein. In the table there are 170,000 or so distinct CDR3 sequences, about 40% of which are singletons. Trimming left V 1 base short and J 4 bases short, with 3 bases between. CDR1 and CDR2 (germline): KGHDR, SFDVKD. The CDR3 sequence is 12 residues long.

This receptor was obtained from a woman in her thirties or forties with Graves' ophthalmopathy. The material sequenced was peripheral blood. This chain links TRBV24-1 with TRBJ2-5; D uncertain. The CDR3 bases are TGTGCCACCAGTGATTTTAGAGAGACCCAGTACTAC. This sequence encodes CATSDFRETQYY.